This T cell receptor (beta chain) was sequenced in a study of monozygotic twins with inflammatory bowel disease. With eight separate reactions per sample, the authors made cDNA. Following a re-call of the 5' RACE reads, TCRdb has one entry per CDR3 protein and lacks DNA. Recorded for this sample: 300,000 to 350,000 distinct CDR3 sequences. A note on this clonotype: Its antigen remains unknown.

Study-wide results and limits: Concordant and discordant twins showed no difference in repertoire similarity, possibly from limited power. Neither one strong signal nor one clonotype associated with IBD was supported.

Per the germline V gene, CDR1 is KGHDR and CDR2 is SFDVKD. This CDR3 contains 17 residues. Blood samples, whole and unsorted for T cells, yielded the isolated total RNA. The rearrangement joins TRBV24-1 to TRBJ2-2; the TCRdb D gene call, TRBD2, has no DNA to confirm it. The sample consisted of blood. The clonotype was recovered from a human donor with ulcerative colitis or Crohn's disease, or a healthy co-twin of an affected twin (not recorded which). CDR3 residues: CATSDRTSGRTLGELFF.